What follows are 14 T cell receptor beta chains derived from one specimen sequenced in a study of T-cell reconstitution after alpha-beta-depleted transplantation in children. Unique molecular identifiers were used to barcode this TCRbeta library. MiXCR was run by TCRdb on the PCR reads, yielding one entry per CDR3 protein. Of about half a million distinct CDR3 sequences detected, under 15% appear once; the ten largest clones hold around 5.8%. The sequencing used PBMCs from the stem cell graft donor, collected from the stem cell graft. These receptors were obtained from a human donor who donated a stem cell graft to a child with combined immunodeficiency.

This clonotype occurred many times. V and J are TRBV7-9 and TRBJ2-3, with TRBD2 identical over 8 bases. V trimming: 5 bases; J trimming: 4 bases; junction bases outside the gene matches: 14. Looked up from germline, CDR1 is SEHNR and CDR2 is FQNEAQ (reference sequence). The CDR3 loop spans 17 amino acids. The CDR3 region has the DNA TGTGCCAGCAGCCCGTCAGGAGCGGGAGTCCTAGCAGATACGCAGTATTTT. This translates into CASSPSGAGVLADTQYF. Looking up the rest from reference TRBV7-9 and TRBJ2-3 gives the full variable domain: DTGVSQNPRHKITKRGQNVTFRCDPISEHNRLYWYRQTLGQGPEFLTYFQNEAQLEKSRLLSDRFSAERPKGSFSTLEIQRTEQGDSAMYLCASSPSGAGVLADTQYFGPGTRLTVL.

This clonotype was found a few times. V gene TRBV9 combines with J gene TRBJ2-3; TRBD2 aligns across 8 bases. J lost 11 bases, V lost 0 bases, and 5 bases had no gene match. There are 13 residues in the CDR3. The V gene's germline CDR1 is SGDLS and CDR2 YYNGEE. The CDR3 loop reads CASSVVAGREQYF. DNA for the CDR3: TGTGCCAGCAGCGTAGTAGCCGGGAGGGAGCAGTATTTT.

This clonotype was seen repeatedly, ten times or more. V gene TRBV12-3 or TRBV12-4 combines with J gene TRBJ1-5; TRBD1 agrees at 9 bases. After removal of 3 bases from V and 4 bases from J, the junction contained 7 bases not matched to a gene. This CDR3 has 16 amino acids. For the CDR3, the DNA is TGTGCCAGCAGTTTTGCCCCGGGACAGGGTAATCAGCCCCAGCATTTT. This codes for CASSFAPGQGNQPQHF.

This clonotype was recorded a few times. The CDR3, as DNA: TGTGCCAGCAGCCAAGATATGGCAGGGACCTACGAGCAGTACTTC. This gives the protein CASSQDMAGTYEQYF. The chain is built from TRBV3-1 and TRBJ2-7, with TRBD1 as a possible D gene (5 bases). The CDR3 spans 15 residues. Germline V gene lookup returns CDR1 LGHDT and CDR2 YNNKEL (reference sequence). Deletions cut 0 bases from V and 2 bases from J, with 11 bases between.

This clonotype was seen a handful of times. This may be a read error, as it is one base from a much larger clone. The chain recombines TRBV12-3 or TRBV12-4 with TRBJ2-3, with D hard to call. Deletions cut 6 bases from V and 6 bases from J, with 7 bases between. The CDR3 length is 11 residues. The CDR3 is CASSQRDTQYF. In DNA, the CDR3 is TGTGCCAGCAGCCAGAGGGATACGCAGTATTTT.

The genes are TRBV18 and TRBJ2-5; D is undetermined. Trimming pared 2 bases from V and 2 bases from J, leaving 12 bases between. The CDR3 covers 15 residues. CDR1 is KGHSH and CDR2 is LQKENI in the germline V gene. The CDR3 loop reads CASSPNSGRQETQYF. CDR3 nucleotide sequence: TGTGCCAGCTCACCAAACTCAGGTAGACAAGAGACCCAGTACTTC.

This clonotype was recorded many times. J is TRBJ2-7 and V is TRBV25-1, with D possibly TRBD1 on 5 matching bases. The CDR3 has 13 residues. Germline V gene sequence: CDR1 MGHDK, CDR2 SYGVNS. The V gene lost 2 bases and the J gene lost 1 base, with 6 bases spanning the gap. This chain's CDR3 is CASSERGSYEQYF. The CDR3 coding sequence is TGTGCCAGCAGTGAAAGGGGATCCTACGAGCAGTACTTC.

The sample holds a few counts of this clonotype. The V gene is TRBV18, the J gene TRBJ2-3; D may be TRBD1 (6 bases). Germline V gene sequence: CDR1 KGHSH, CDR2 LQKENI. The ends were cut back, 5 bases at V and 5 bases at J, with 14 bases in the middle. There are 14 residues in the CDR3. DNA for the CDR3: TGTGCCAGCTCAAAAGACAGGACGATAGATACGCAGTATTTT. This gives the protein CASSKDRTIDTQYF. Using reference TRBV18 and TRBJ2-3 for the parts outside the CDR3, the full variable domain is NAGVMQNPRHLVRRRGQEARLRCSPMKGHSHVYWYRQLPEEGLKFMVYLQKENIIDESGMPKERFSAEFPKEGPSILRIQQVVRGDSAAYFCASSKDRTIDTQYFGPGTRLTVL.

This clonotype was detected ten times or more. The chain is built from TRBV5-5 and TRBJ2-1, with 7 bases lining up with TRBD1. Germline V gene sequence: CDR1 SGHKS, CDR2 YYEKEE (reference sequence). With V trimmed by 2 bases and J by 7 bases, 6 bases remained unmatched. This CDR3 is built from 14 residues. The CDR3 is CASSFGTAFNEQFF. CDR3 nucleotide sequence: TGTGCCAGCAGCTTCGGGACAGCTTTTAATGAGCAGTTCTTC. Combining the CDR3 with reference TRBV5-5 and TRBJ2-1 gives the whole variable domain DAGVTQSPTHLIKTRGQQVTLRCSPISGHKSVSWYQQVLGQGPQFIFQYYEKEERGRGNFPDRFSARQFPNYSSELNVNALLLGDSALYLCASSFGTAFNEQFFGPGTRLTVL.

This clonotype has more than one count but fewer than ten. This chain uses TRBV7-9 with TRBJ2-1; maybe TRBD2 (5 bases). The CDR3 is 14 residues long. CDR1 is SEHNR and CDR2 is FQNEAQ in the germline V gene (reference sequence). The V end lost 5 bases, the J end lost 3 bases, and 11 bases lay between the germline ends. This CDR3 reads CASSQTTIYNEQFF. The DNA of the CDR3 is TGTGCCAGCAGCCAGACTACTATCTACAATGAGCAGTTCTTC.

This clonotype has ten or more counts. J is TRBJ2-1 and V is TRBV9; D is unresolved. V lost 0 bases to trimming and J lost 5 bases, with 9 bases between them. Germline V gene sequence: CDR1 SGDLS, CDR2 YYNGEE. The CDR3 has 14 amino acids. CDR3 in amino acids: CASSVGGMNNEQFF. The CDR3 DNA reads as TGTGCCAGCAGCGTAGGAGGTATGAACAATGAGCAGTTCTTC.

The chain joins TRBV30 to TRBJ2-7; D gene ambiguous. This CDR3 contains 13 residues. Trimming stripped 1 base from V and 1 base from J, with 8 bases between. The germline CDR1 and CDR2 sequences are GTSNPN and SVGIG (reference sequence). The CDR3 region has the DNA TGTGCCTGGAGTGGGATTCGATCCTACGAGCAGTACTTC. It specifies CAWSGIRSYEQYF.

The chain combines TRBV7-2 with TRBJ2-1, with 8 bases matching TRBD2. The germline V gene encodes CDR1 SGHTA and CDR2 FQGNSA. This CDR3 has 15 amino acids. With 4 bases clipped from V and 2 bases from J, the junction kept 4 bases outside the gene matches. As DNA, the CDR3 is TGTGCCAGCAGCTATACGGGACTAGCCTACAATGAGCAGTTCTTC. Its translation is CASSYTGLAYNEQFF.

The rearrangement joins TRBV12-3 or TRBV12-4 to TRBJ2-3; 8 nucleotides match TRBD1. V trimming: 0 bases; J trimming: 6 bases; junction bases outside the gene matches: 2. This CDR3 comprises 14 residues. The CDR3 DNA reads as TGTGCCAGCAGTTTAGCGACAGGGGCGGATACGCAGTATTTT. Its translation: CASSLATGADTQYF.